The TCR beta chain described here comes from a study of blood T cell repertoires in COVID-19. Turning to the study itself: Acute-phase and convalescent COVID-19 samples originated in the United States, Italy and Spain. From T cells, B-cell-depleted T cells, or PBMCs came the material, which was cDNA or gDNA.

In the original analysis: Reference gene primer amplification yielded estimated nucleated cell counts. Profiling relied on immunoSEQ multiplex PCR, and the TCRdb table lists in-frame clones only, not all of them. The DNA gave D and trimming, while V, J and clone size come from that table. The data hold over 100,000 clones, with 84% observed a single time. The CDR3 runs 15 residues. Trimming took 0 bases from V and 5 from J, leaving 11 bases between them. Germline V CDR1 and CDR2: SGHRS, YFSETQ. The clonotype originates from a woman aged 45-59 years with acute or convalescent COVID-19. Source material: peripheral blood. The chain combines TRBV5-1 with TRBJ2-2, with a weak D call TRBD2 (5 bases). Here the CDR3 DNA reads TGCGCCAGCAGCTTGGACCTAGCCACAACCGGGGAGCTGTTTTTT. It translates to CASSLDLATTGELFF. The full variable domain, in which reference TRBV5-1 and TRBJ2-2 provide the parts outside the CDR3, is KAGVTQTPRYLIKTRGQQVTLSCSPISGHRSVSWYQQTPGQGLQFLFEYFSETQRNKGNFPGRFSGRQFSNSRSEMNVSTLELGDSALYLCASSLDLATTGELFFGEGSRLTVL.